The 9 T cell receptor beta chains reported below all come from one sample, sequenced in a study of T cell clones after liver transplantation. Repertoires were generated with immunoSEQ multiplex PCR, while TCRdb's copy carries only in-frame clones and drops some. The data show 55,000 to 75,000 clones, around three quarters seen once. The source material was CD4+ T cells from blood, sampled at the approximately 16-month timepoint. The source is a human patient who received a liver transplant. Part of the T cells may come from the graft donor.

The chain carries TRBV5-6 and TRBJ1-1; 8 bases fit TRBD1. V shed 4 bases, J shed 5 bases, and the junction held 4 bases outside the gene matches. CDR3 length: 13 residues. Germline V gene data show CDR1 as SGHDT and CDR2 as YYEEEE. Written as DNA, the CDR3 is TGTGCCAGCAGCCCCGGACAGGGAACTGAAGCTTTCTTT. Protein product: CASSPGQGTEAFF. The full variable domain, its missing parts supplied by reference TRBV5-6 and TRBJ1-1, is DAGVTQSPTHLIKTRGQQVTLRCSPKSGHDTVSWYQQALGQGPQFIFQYYEEEERQRGNFPDRFSGHQFPNYSSELNVNALLLGDSALYLCASSPGQGTEAFFGQGTRLTVV.

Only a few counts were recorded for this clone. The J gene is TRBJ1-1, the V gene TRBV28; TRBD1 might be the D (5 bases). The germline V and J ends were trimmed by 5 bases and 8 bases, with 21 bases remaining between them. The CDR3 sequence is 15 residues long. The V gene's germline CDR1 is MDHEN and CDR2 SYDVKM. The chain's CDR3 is CASSLNPPGTVEAFF. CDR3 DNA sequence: TGTGCCAGCAGTCTCAACCCGCCTGGGACCGTAGAAGCTTTCTTT.

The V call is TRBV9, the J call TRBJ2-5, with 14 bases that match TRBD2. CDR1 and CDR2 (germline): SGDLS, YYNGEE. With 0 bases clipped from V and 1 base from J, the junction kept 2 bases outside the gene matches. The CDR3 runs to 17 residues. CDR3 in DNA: TGTGCCAGCAGCGTAGGGGGGACTAGCGGGAGCCAAGAGACCCAGTACTTC. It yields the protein CASSVGGTSGSQETQYF.

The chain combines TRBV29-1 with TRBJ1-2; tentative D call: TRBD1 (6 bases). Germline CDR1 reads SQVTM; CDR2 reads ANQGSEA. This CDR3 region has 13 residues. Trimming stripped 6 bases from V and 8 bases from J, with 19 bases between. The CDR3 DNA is TGCAGCGTCCCCGGACAGAAGCCGGGGGGCTACACCTTC. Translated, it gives CSVPGQKPGGYTF.

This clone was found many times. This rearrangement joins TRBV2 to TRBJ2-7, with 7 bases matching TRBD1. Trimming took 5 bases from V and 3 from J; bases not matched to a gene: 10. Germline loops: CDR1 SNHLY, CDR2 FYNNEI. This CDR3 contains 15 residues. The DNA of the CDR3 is TGTGCCAGCAGTCAACCGCGACAGGGAGACTACGAGCAGTACTTC. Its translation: CASSQPRQGDYEQYF.

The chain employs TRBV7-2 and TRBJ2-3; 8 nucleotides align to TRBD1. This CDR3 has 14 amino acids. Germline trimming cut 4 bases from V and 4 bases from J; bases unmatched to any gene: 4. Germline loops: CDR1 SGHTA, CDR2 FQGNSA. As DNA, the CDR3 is TGTGCCAGCAGCTCCTCGGACAGGGCAGATACGCAGTATTTT. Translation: CASSSSDRADTQYF.

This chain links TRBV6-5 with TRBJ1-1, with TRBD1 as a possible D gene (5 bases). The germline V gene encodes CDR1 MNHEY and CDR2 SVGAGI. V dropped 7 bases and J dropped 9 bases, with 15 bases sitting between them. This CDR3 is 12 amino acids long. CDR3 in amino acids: CASIHPGRKAFF. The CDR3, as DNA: TGTGCCAGCATACACCCGGGACGGAAAGCTTTCTTT.

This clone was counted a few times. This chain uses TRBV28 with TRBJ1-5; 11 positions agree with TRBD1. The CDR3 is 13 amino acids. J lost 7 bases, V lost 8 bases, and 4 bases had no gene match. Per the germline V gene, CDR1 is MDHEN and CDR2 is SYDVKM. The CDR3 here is CASLGQGGQPQHF. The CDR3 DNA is TGTGCCAGCTTGGGACAGGGGGGGCAGCCCCAGCATTTT.

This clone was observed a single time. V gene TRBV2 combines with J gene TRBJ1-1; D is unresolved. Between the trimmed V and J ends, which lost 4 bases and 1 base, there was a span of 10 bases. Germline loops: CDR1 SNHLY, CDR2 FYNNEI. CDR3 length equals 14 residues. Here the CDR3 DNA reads TGTGCCAGCAGTGCCTGGGGTTCGAACACTGAAGCTTTCTTT. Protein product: CASSAWGSNTEAFF.